The following is a T cell receptor (beta chain) sequence with its context. What it binds is not known. This could be a read error, since a much larger clone is one nucleotide away. This CDR3 is built from 13 residues. CDR1 is SGHVS, CDR2 FNYEAQ, per germline. This specimen comes from a study of immune heterogeneity within non-small cell lung tumors. Overall study: Among the tumors, 4 were squamous cell carcinomas, roughly ten were non-squamous carcinomas and 1 was not otherwise specified. Broader study findings: Individual patients mostly differed in their high-frequency T-cell receptor beta clonotypes. A moderate but significant correlation was found, linking local T-cell clonality with local tumor mutational burden (R around 0.33).

Multiplex PCR (32 V and 13 J primers) was used to amplify the TCR beta CDR3. TCRdb used MiXCR to reprocess the multiplex PCR reads, holding one entry per CDR3 protein. In the table there are over 8,500 distinct CDR3 sequences, roughly 29% of which are singletons. Template material comprised bulk tumor genomic DNA at 550 to 650 ng per sample. While surgery was under way, several biopsies spaced far apart were taken per primary tumor. Before undergoing curative surgery, patients had newly diagnosed non-small cell lung cancer that was untreated. It was newly diagnosed non-small cell lung cancer patients having surgery with curative intent who served as donors.

This chain uses TRBV7-6 with TRBJ2-7, with 7 bases lining up with TRBD2. The sequencing sample was made of lung tumor tissue. The source is a man in his forties or fifties with non-small cell lung cancer. CDR3 protein: CASSLGGGYEQHF. In DNA form, the CDR3 reads TGTGCCAGCAGCTTAGGGGGGGGGTACGAGCAGCACTTC.